This entry describes one TCR beta chain. Its antigen is as yet unknown. Different DNA sequences within this sample yield the same CDR3. These data come from a study of shared clonotypes between healthy human individuals. At deep level, the assay was performed. In the original analysis: ImmunoSEQ gave junction-only sequences without quality scores, so filtering differed. Sequencing used immunoSEQ multiplex PCR; TCRdb keeps in-frame clones, though not all of them. D and trimming were read from the DNA, whereas the V and J calls and clone size are those reported in that table. Here the sample spans about 490,000 clones, 78% being singletons. Trimming removed 4 bases from V and 1 base from J; junction bases left unmatched: 6. Germline CDR1 is SGHRS and CDR2 is YFSETQ. The CDR3 sequence is 16 residues long. Study findings and constraints: The researchers took only blood, and tissue repertoires probably look different.

For genomic DNA, unsorted samples relied on about 90 million PBMCs. This chain connects TRBV5-1 to TRBJ2-3; TRBD1 aligns across 10 bases. The sample taken for sequencing was PBMCs. The receptor was derived from a woman aged 40 to 49 in good health. Some clones in this sample may be carry-over from other donors' samples. CDR3 coding DNA: TGCGCCAGCAGCCCGGAGGGACAGGGGCGCACAGATACGCAGTATTTT. This encodes CASSPEGQGRTDTQYF. Supplemented by reference TRBV5-1 and TRBJ2-3, the full variable domain reads KAGVTQTPRYLIKTRGQQVTLSCSPISGHRSVSWYQQTPGQGLQFLFEYFSETQRNKGNFPGRFSGRQFSNSRSEMNVSTLELGDSALYLCASSPEGQGRTDTQYFGPGTRLTVL.